The present entry profiles one T cell receptor beta chain with its context. Its antigen is unknown. The PCR contained 60 Vbeta and 13 Jbeta primers. Sequencing was performed with immunoSEQ multiplex PCR; in TCRdb, only in-frame clones are kept and a portion is missing. The table includes some 180,000 clones, more than 75% detected once. Trimming stripped 8 bases from V and 8 bases from J, with 13 bases between. Per the germline V gene, CDR1 is MNHEY and CDR2 is SVGAGI. The CDR3 totals 13 residues. This entry belongs to a study of cytomegalovirus exposure and HLA in healthy donors. Findings and caveats of the study: Per published reports, the classifier diagnosed cytomegalovirus status with high specificity and sensitivity.

The clonotype originates from a middle-aged man in good health and CMV-seropositive. What was sequenced was PBMCs. The V and J genes are TRBV6-5 and TRBJ1-6; D remains ambiguous. The CDR3 DNA reads as TGTGCCAGCCTCCGGGAATCTGATTCACCCCTCCACTTT. The encoded protein is CASLRESDSPLHF.